The present T cell receptor beta chain was sequenced within a study of T cells after yellow fever vaccination. Study-level results: The study re-detected most primary-vaccination clones after the booster (around 96% CD4, roughly 90% CD8).

UMIs were added to TCR cDNA along with a universal primer site when it was made by 5'RACE template switching. A single record per CDR3 protein comes from TCRdb applying MiXCR to the 5' RACE reads. The sample holds just under 600,000 distinct CDR3 sequences; about 14% are singletons and the top ten take more than 12%. On this clonotype itself: The target antigen is unknown.

The CDR3 is 15 amino acids. V lost 2 bases to trimming and J lost 4 bases, with 11 bases between them. Germline CDR1 is LGHDT and CDR2 is YNNKEL (reference sequence). The source material was PBMCs, sampled on the day of the yellow fever booster vaccination. The sequence was obtained from a man between 25 and 39 years old who received the YFV17D yellow fever vaccine. The rearrangement uses TRBV3-1 and TRBJ2-2; D may be TRBD1 or TRBD2 (5 bases each). The CDR3 bases are TGTGCCAGCAGCCAATTTTCAGGGAGCACCGGGGAGCTGTTTTTT. As protein: CASSQFSGSTGELFF.